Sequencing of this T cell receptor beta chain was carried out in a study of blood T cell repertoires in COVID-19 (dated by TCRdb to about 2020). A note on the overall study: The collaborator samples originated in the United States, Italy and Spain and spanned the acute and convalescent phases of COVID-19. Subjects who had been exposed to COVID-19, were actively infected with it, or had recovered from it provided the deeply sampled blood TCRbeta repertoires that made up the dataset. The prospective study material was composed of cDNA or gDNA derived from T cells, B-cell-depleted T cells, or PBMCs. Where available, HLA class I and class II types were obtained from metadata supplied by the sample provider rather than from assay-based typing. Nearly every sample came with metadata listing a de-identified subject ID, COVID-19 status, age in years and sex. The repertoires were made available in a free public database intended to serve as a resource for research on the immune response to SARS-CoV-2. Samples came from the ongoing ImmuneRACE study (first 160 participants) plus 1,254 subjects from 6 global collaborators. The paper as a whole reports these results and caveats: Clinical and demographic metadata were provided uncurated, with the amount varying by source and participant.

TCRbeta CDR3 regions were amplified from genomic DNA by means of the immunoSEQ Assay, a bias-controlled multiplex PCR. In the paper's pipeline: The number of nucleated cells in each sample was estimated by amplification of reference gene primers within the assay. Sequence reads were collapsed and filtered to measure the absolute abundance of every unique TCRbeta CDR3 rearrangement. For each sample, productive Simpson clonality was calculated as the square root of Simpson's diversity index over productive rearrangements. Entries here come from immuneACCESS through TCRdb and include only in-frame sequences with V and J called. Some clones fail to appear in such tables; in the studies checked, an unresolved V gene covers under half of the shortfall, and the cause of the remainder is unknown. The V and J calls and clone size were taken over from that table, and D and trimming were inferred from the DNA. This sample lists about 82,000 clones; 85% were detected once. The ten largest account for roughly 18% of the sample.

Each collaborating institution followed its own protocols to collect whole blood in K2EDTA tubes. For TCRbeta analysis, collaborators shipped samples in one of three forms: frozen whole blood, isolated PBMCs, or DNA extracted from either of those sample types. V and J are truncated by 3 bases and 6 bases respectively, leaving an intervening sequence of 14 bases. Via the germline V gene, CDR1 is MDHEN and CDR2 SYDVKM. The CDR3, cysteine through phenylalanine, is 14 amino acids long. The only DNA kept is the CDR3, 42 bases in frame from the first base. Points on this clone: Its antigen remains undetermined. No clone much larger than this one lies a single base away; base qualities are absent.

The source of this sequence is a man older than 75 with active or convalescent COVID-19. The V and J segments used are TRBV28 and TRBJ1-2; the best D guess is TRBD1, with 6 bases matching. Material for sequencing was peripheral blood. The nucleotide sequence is TGTGCCAGCAGTTTGGACAGTAGGGTGGATGGCTACACCTTC. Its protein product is CASSLDSRVDGYTF.